The following is a T cell receptor (beta chain) sequence with its context. Its antigen is not identified. Amplified regions were TCR beta CDR3 sequences from RNA transcripts. HTBI primers were the set used in a first-round RT-PCR of the TCR CDR3. MiXCR, run by TCRdb on the multiplex PCR reads, gives a single entry per CDR3 protein. This table has about 350,000 distinct CDR3 sequences, 11% to 15% appearing once. Hyperthyroidism was newly diagnosed in patients aged 18 to 65 (duration under 2 months). Diagnoses were made from clinical symptoms, serum measures (thyroxine and TRAb), thyroid ultrasound and orbital computed tomography. Germline V gene data show CDR1 as MNHEY and CDR2 as SVGEGT. This CDR3 has 15 amino acids. V was pared by 5 bases and J by 8 bases, with 21 bases between. These data come from a study of T cells in Graves' hyperthyroidism and ophthalmopathy. At the level of the study: Peripheral blood draws took place at initial diagnosis, ahead of any treatment. Study-level results: Model predictions of ophthalmopathy came a median about six months before onset.

Sequencing used blood. This receptor was identified in a woman aged 25 to 39 with Graves' hyperthyroidism. The chain recombines TRBV6-2 or TRBV6-3 with TRBJ1-2; D remains ambiguous. This CDR3 reads CASSVRAESGSGYTF. CDR3 nucleotide sequence: TGTGCCAGCAGTGTCCGGGCTGAGTCGGGGTCCGGCTACACCTTC.